A selection of T cell receptor beta chains follows, all from one sample in a study of cytomegalovirus exposure and HLA in healthy donors. Using immunoSEQ multiplex PCR, the repertoire was profiled, and TCRdb retains in-frame clones only, with some absent. The table records under 300,000 clones, roughly 86% of them present only once. Sequencing was done on a sample of PBMCs. The receptor set was obtained from a young woman in good health and CMV-seropositive. Both conserved end residues are part of each CDR3. The order of the fields is D gene, V gene, clone size, J gene, CDR3 DNA, CDR3 protein. D genes are given only for firm matches. Where a row states a size, it is once, few, many or the class of an expanded clone; other rows omit it.

d_gene: TRBD1
v_gene: TRBV19
abundance: -
j_gene: TRBJ1-5
CDR3nt: TGTGCCAGTAGTATGGTGGGACAGGTCCTATGGCCCCAGCATTTT
CDR3aa: CASSMVGQVLWPQHF

d_gene: -
v_gene: TRBV5-1
abundance: once
j_gene: TRBJ1-1
CDR3nt: TGCGCCAGCGGACGGGACACCAGTTTGAACACTGAAGCTTTCTTT
CDR3aa: CASGRDTSLNTEAFF

d_gene: -
v_gene: TRBV7-9
abundance: -
j_gene: TRBJ1-5
CDR3nt: TGTGCCAGCAGCTTAGCGGGGCGGAATCAGCCCCAGCATTTT
CDR3aa: CASSLAGRNQPQHF

d_gene: -
v_gene: TRBV19
abundance: few
j_gene: TRBJ1-1
CDR3nt: TGTGCCAGTACCCTACAGGCAGGAATGAACACTGAAGCTTTCTTT
CDR3aa: CASTLQAGMNTEAFF

d_gene: -
v_gene: TRBV5-1
abundance: -
j_gene: TRBJ1-4
CDR3nt: TGCGCCAGCAGCACCGAGGGTTCAGCTAATGAAAAACTGTTTTTT
CDR3aa: CASSTEGSANEKLFF

d_gene: -
v_gene: TRBV6-1
abundance: -
j_gene: TRBJ2-7
CDR3nt: TGTGCCAGCAGTGTTGGTAAATCAAGCGTCTTC
CDR3aa: CASSVGKSSVF

d_gene: -
v_gene: TRBV7-8
abundance: -
j_gene: TRBJ1-3
CDR3nt: TGTGCCAGCAGCTTCAGAGACAGAGTAAACACCATATATTTT
CDR3aa: CASSFRDRVNTIYF

d_gene: -
v_gene: TRBV6-1
abundance: -
j_gene: TRBJ2-1
CDR3nt: TGTGCCAGCTCACGGGAGAGGCTTGAGCAGTTCTTC
CDR3aa: CASSRERLEQFF

d_gene: -
v_gene: TRBV12-2
abundance: -
j_gene: TRBJ2-7
CDR3nt: TGTGCAAGTCGCCCCAGTCAAGCGGGAGATTGCGCCTACGAGCAGTACTTC
CDR3aa: CASRPSQAGDCAYEQYF

d_gene: -
v_gene: TRBV19
abundance: -
j_gene: TRBJ1-3
CDR3nt: TGTGCCAGTAGTATCCGAGAAAGAAACACCATATATTTT
CDR3aa: CASSIRERNTIYF

d_gene: -
v_gene: TRBV14
abundance: -
j_gene: TRBJ1-3
CDR3nt: TGTGCCAGCAGCCTAGAGATGATTACCGGACAACTTTATTTT
CDR3aa: CASSLEMITGQLYF

d_gene: -
v_gene: TRBV2
abundance: -
j_gene: TRBJ1-2
CDR3nt: TGTGCCAGCGGGCCGGGGAACTATGGCTACACCTTC
CDR3aa: CASGPGNYGYTF

d_gene: TRBD1
v_gene: TRBV28
abundance: -
j_gene: TRBJ1-2
CDR3nt: TGTGCCAGCAGCCCCGGGGACAGGAGCTATGGCTACACCTTC
CDR3aa: CASSPGDRSYGYTF

d_gene: -
v_gene: TRBV18
abundance: -
j_gene: TRBJ2-7
CDR3nt: TGTGCCAGCTCACCAATGACTATAGACTCCTACGAGCAGTACTTC
CDR3aa: CASSPMTIDSYEQYF

d_gene: -
v_gene: TRBV5-1
abundance: -
j_gene: TRBJ1-1
CDR3nt: TGCGCCAGCAGCCCGCTTGCGGCAGCCTTAAACACTGAAGCTTTCTTT
CDR3aa: CASSPLAAALNTEAFF

d_gene: TRBD2
v_gene: TRBV9
abundance: -
j_gene: TRBJ2-2
CDR3nt: TGTGCCAGCAGCCCGAGCGGGGGCGGGACCACCGGGGAGCTGTTTTTT
CDR3aa: CASSPSGGGTTGELFF

d_gene: -
v_gene: TRBV4-1
abundance: -
j_gene: TRBJ1-1
CDR3nt: TGCGCCAGCAGCCGGCGGGGAGACACTGAAGCTTTCTTT
CDR3aa: CASSRRGDTEAFF

d_gene: TRBD1
v_gene: TRBV6-5
abundance: -
j_gene: TRBJ2-7
CDR3nt: TGTGCCAGCAGTTCGGGACAGTCCTACGAGCAGTACTTC
CDR3aa: CASSSGQSYEQYF

d_gene: TRBD1
v_gene: TRBV4-1
abundance: once
j_gene: TRBJ2-2
CDR3nt: TGCGCCAGCAGCCTCGAAGACAGGGCGAACACCGGGGAGCTGTTTTTT
CDR3aa: CASSLEDRANTGELFF

d_gene: -
v_gene: TRBV2
abundance: -
j_gene: TRBJ1-1
CDR3nt: TGTGCCAGCAGTGAATTCGGGGTCGGTGTGGCTGAAGCTTTCTTT
CDR3aa: CASSEFGVGVAEAFF

d_gene: -
v_gene: TRBV28
abundance: -
j_gene: TRBJ2-5
CDR3nt: TGTGCCAGCATCGATTGGGCAGGGACCCAGTACTTC
CDR3aa: CASIDWAGTQYF

d_gene: TRBD2
v_gene: TRBV18
abundance: -
j_gene: TRBJ2-7
CDR3nt: TGTGCCAGCTCTTACAGCTCTAGCGGGAGCCAAGAGCAGTACTTC
CDR3aa: CASSYSSSGSQEQYF

d_gene: -
v_gene: TRBV20-1
abundance: -
j_gene: TRBJ2-1
CDR3nt: TGCAGTGCTAGTAAACAGGCCCAGTTCTTC
CDR3aa: CSASKQAQFF

d_gene: -
v_gene: TRBV5-6
abundance: -
j_gene: TRBJ2-3
CDR3nt: TGTGCCAGCAGCTTGTACGGGGTGGAATGGACAGATACGCAGTATTTT
CDR3aa: CASSLYGVEWTDTQYF

d_gene: TRBD2
v_gene: TRBV11-2
abundance: -
j_gene: TRBJ2-3
CDR3nt: TGTGCCAGCAGCTTAGTGTACGGGGAGGGAAGTTCTAGCACAGATACGCAGTATTTT
CDR3aa: CASSLVYGEGSSSTDTQYF

d_gene: -
v_gene: TRBV5-6
abundance: -
j_gene: TRBJ2-3
CDR3nt: TGTGCCAGCAGCCTTCCGGCTAGCAGGCGGGGTACGCAGTATTTT
CDR3aa: CASSLPASRRGTQYF

d_gene: -
v_gene: TRBV12-5
abundance: -
j_gene: TRBJ2-5
CDR3nt: TGTGCTAGTGGTTTCGGGATGGCTATGGGGACCCAGTACTTC
CDR3aa: CASGFGMAMGTQYF

d_gene: -
v_gene: TRBV4-2
abundance: few
j_gene: TRBJ1-5
CDR3nt: TGTGCCAGCAGCCAAGATCGCGGGGATCAGCCCCAGCATTTT
CDR3aa: CASSQDRGDQPQHF

d_gene: TRBD1
v_gene: TRBV6-6
abundance: -
j_gene: TRBJ1-1
CDR3nt: TGTGCCAGCAATACCCCAGGGGGCACCACTGAAGCTTTCTTT
CDR3aa: CASNTPGGTTEAFF

d_gene: TRBD1
v_gene: TRBV14
abundance: -
j_gene: TRBJ1-2
CDR3nt: TGTGCCAGCAGCACCCACAGGGGGTCGGACTATGGCTACACCTTC
CDR3aa: CASSTHRGSDYGYTF

d_gene: -
v_gene: TRBV27
abundance: once
j_gene: TRBJ2-7
CDR3nt: TGTGCCAGCAGTTTAGAGGGCTCCTACGAGCAGTACTTC
CDR3aa: CASSLEGSYEQYF

d_gene: -
v_gene: TRBV5-1
abundance: once
j_gene: TRBJ2-3
CDR3nt: TGCGCCAGCAGCTTGGATCTCGGGGGTATGAGTCCTACAGATACGCAGTATTTT
CDR3aa: CASSLDLGGMSPTDTQYF

d_gene: -
v_gene: TRBV18
abundance: -
j_gene: TRBJ2-7
CDR3nt: TGTGCCAGCTCACCGTGGACAGACTCCTACGAGCAGTACTTC
CDR3aa: CASSPWTDSYEQYF

d_gene: -
v_gene: TRBV19
abundance: -
j_gene: TRBJ1-1
CDR3nt: TGTGCCAGTAGTATAGGGAGCCTCGGCGCTTTCTTT
CDR3aa: CASSIGSLGAFF

d_gene: -
v_gene: TRBV30
abundance: -
j_gene: TRBJ1-5
CDR3nt: TGTGCCTGGAGTGACGGTAGCAATCAGCCCCAGCATTTT
CDR3aa: CAWSDGSNQPQHF

d_gene: TRBD2
v_gene: TRBV2
abundance: -
j_gene: TRBJ2-5
CDR3nt: TGTGCCAGCAGTCACACTAGCGGTGGCGGGACCCAGTACTTC
CDR3aa: CASSHTSGGGTQYF

d_gene: -
v_gene: TRBV7-9
abundance: -
j_gene: TRBJ1-5
CDR3nt: TGTGCCAGCAGCGATACAGATAGCAATCAGCCCCAGCATTTT
CDR3aa: CASSDTDSNQPQHF

d_gene: TRBD1
v_gene: TRBV27
abundance: -
j_gene: TRBJ2-7
CDR3nt: TGTGCCAGCAGTTTACTCAGGGGGTCCTACGAGCAGTACTTC
CDR3aa: CASSLLRGSYEQYF

d_gene: -
v_gene: TRBV5-6
abundance: -
j_gene: TRBJ2-5
CDR3nt: TGTGCCAGCAGCTTGGAGTCGCCGGGCCAAGAGACCCAGTACTTC
CDR3aa: CASSLESPGQETQYF

d_gene: -
v_gene: TRBV11-1
abundance: once
j_gene: TRBJ2-1
CDR3nt: TGTGCCAGCAGCTTAGCGCTAGGACTTTTTTATGAGCAGTTCTTC
CDR3aa: CASSLALGLFYEQFF

d_gene: TRBD2
v_gene: TRBV11-2
abundance: -
j_gene: TRBJ2-2
CDR3nt: TGTGCCAGCAGCGCGACTAGCGTACCCGGGGAGCTGTTTTTT
CDR3aa: CASSATSVPGELFF

d_gene: TRBD1
v_gene: TRBV5-1
abundance: once
j_gene: TRBJ2-2
CDR3nt: TGCGCCAGCAGCGCTGGGACAGGGAGGAACACCGGGGAGCTGTTTTTT
CDR3aa: CASSAGTGRNTGELFF

d_gene: -
v_gene: TRBV19
abundance: -
j_gene: TRBJ1-2
CDR3nt: TGTGCCAGTAGGATGTCAGTTACAGGAATTTATGGCTACACCTTC
CDR3aa: CASRMSVTGIYGYTF